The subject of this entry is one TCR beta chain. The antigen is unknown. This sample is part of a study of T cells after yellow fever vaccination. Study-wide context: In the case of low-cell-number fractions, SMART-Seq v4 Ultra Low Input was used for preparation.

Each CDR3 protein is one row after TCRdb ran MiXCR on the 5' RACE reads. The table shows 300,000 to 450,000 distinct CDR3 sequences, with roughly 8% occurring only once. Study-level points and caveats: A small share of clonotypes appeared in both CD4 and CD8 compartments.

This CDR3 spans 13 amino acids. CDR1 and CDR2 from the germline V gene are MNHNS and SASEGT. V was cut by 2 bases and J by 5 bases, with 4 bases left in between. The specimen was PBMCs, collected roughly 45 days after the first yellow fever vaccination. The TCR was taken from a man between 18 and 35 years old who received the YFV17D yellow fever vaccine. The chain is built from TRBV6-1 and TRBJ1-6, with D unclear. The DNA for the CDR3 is TGTGCCAGCAGTGAAACGAATAATTCACCCCTCCACTTT. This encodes CASSETNNSPLHF.